The next 23 T cell receptor beta chains were all read from a single sample in a study of blood T cell repertoires in COVID-19. Sequencing was performed with immunoSEQ multiplex PCR; in TCRdb, only in-frame clones are kept and a portion is missing. The data hold some 300,000 clones, with approximately 90% observed a single time. What was sequenced was peripheral blood. These receptors all stem from a woman younger than 45 who had recovered from COVID-19.

The chain carries TRBV3-1 (or the pseudogene TRBV3-2) and TRBJ2-3; 11 nucleotides align to TRBD2. The germline V gene encodes CDR1 LGHDT and CDR2 YNNKEL (reference sequence). This CDR3 is built from 15 residues. V was clipped by 4 bases and J by 2 bases; unmatched bases: 2. CDR3 protein: CASSLLAGVTDTQYF. The CDR3 DNA is TGTGCCAGCAGCCTACTAGCGGGGGTCACAGATACGCAGTATTTT.

This sequence joins TRBV5-6 and TRBJ1-2; D remains ambiguous. The V gene's germline CDR1 is SGHDT and CDR2 YYEEEE. V lost 0 bases to trimming and J lost 8 bases, with 11 bases between them. CDR3 length equals 13 residues. This CDR3 reads CASSLAGLVGYTF. DNA of the CDR3: TGTGCCAGCAGCTTGGCAGGACTCGTGGGCTACACCTTC.

The chain recombines TRBV9 with TRBJ1-1; 8 bases are shared with TRBD1. The CDR3 is 14 residues long. CDR1 and CDR2 from the germline V gene are SGDLS and YYNGEE. V dropped 2 bases and J dropped 5; count of bases not matched to a gene: 5. The CDR3 loop is CASSVDRGGTEAFF. For the CDR3, the DNA is TGTGCCAGCAGCGTTGACAGGGGAGGTACTGAAGCTTTCTTT.

The V and J genes are TRBV28 and TRBJ2-1; TRBD2 aligns across 7 bases. This CDR3 comprises 11 residues. J was trimmed by 11 bases and V by 5 bases; bases with no gene match: 3. Looked up from germline, CDR1 is MDHEN and CDR2 is SYDVKM. CDR3 sequence reads: CASSTGTKQFF. CDR3 coding DNA: TGTGCCAGCAGTACCGGGACTAAGCAGTTCTTC. The full variable domain, its missing parts supplied by reference TRBV28 and TRBJ2-1, is DVKVTQSSRYLVKRTGEKVFLECVQDMDHENMFWYRQDPGLGLRLIYFSYDVKMKEKGDIPEGYSVSREKKERFSLILESASTNQTSMYLCASSTGTKQFFGPGTRLTVL.

The chain employs TRBV10-3 and TRBJ2-7; 8 bases are shared with TRBD1. Germline CDR1 is ENHRY and CDR2 is SYGVKD. This CDR3 region has 16 residues. J lost 2 bases, V lost 4 bases, and 10 bases had no gene match. CDR3 amino acids: CAISAPQGGIPYEQYF. CDR3 bases: TGTGCCATCAGTGCCCCACAGGGGGGTATTCCCTACGAGCAGTACTTC.

The rearrangement uses TRBV28 and TRBJ1-6, with D perhaps TRBD1 (6 bases). The V end lost 3 bases, the J end lost 7 bases, and 10 bases lay between the germline ends. Germline V lookup: CDR1 MDHEN, CDR2 SYDVKM. The CDR3 covers 14 residues. The CDR3 protein is CASSFQGLNSPLHF. The CDR3 DNA follows: TGTGCCAGCAGTTTCCAGGGGCTGAATTCACCCCTCCACTTT.

This clone was recorded once. The CDR3 is CASSGQGAVNEQFF. CDR3 bases: TGTGCCAGCAGCGGGCAGGGGGCGGTCAATGAGCAGTTCTTC. The chain uses TRBV28 and TRBJ2-1; 8 bases align to TRBD1. The length of the CDR3 is 14 residues. The V and J ends lost 6 bases and 6 bases, in that order; junction bases with no gene match: 7. The germline CDR1 and CDR2 sequences are MDHEN and SYDVKM.

The chain is built from TRBV7-9 and TRBJ2-3, with 9 bases fitting TRBD2. The length of the CDR3 is 16 residues. CDR1 and CDR2 (germline): SEHNR, FQNEAQ (reference sequence). The V segment lost 5 bases and the J segment 5 bases; nucleotides outside the gene matches: 11. CDR3 nucleotides: TGTGCCAGCAGCCCCTCTGGGCTAGCGGGGTTAGATACGCAGTATTTT. Amino acids: CASSPSGLAGLDTQYF.

The chain recombines TRBV7-2 with TRBJ1-6, with TRBD1 matching 7 bases. V shed 1 base, J shed 7 bases, and the junction held 10 bases outside the gene matches. The germline V gene has CDR1 SGHTA and CDR2 FQGNSA. CDR3 length: 17 residues. The CDR3: CASSLGPGGRGNSPLHF. The CDR3 coding sequence is TGTGCCAGCAGCTTAGGCCCCGGTGGCAGGGGGAATTCACCCCTCCACTTT. The entire variable domain, with the rest obtained from reference TRBV7-2 and TRBJ1-6, is as follows: GAGVSQSPSNKVTEKGKDVELRCDPISGHTALYWYRQSLGQGLEFLIYFQGNSAPDKSGLPSDRFSAERTGGSVSTLTIQRTQQEDSAVYLCASSLGPGGRGNSPLHFGNGTRLTVT.

The rearrangement joins TRBV7-2 to TRBJ1-6; TRBD1 might be the D (5 bases). Trimming took 2 bases from V and 10 from J, leaving 15 bases between them. In germline, CDR1 is SGHTA, CDR2 FQGNSA. This CDR3 comprises 15 residues. The CDR3 here is CASSLNSGTFSPLHF. DNA for the CDR3: TGTGCCAGCAGCTTAAATTCAGGGACTTTCTCACCCCTCCACTTT.

The CDR3 sequence: CASSLGWEDGYTF. CDR3 coding DNA: TGTGCCAGCAGCTTAGGGTGGGAGGATGGCTACACCTTC. The genes are TRBV7-2 and TRBJ1-2; unclear D gene. V lost 1 base and J 6 bases, leaving 9 bases between the germline ends. The germline V gene has CDR1 SGHTA and CDR2 FQGNSA. CDR3 length: 13 residues.

This chain joins TRBV27 and TRBJ1-6; no firm D call. CDR3 length equals 12 residues. V lost 3 bases and J lost 7, with 4 bases in between. Germline V gives CDR1 MNHEY, CDR2 SMNVEV (reference sequence). The CDR3, as DNA: TGTGCCAGCAGTTTGCGGAATTCACCCCTCCACTTT. This encodes CASSLRNSPLHF.

This chain uses TRBV5-5 with TRBJ1-1, with 7 nucleotides matching TRBD1. CDR3 length equals 14 residues. V was clipped by 2 bases and J by 1 base; unmatched bases: 2. CDR1 is SGHKS, CDR2 YYEKEE, per germline (reference sequence). CDR3 loop: CASSFTGANTEAFF. The CDR3 DNA sequence: TGTGCCAGCAGCTTCACAGGGGCGAACACTGAAGCTTTCTTT. Full variable domain (missing parts from reference TRBV5-5 and TRBJ1-1): DAGVTQSPTHLIKTRGQQVTLRCSPISGHKSVSWYQQVLGQGPQFIFQYYEKEERGRGNFPDRFSARQFPNYSSELNVNALLLGDSALYLCASSFTGANTEAFFGQGTRLTVV.

This chain connects TRBV7-6 to TRBJ2-6, with a tentative D call TRBD2 (6 bases). The CDR3 has 16 amino acids. Germline values: CDR1 SGHVS, CDR2 FNYEAQ. The V end lost 4 bases, the J end lost 2 bases, and 12 bases lay between the germline ends. The CDR3 here is CASSSPTGAGANVLTF. The CDR3 DNA reads as TGTGCCAGCAGCTCCCCTACGGGGGCTGGGGCCAACGTCCTGACTTTC.

The chain carries TRBV6-6 and TRBJ2-3; 11 nucleotides agree with TRBD2. Germline V gene lookup returns CDR1 MNHNY and CDR2 SVGAGI (reference sequence). This CDR3 region has 15 residues. V dropped 5 bases and J dropped 3; count of bases not matched to a gene: 4. The chain's CDR3 is CASSAGTSGTDTQYF. In nucleotides, the CDR3 is TGTGCCAGCAGTGCAGGGACTAGCGGAACAGATACGCAGTATTTT.

The rearrangement uses TRBV25-1 and TRBJ2-1; TRBD2 might be the D (5 bases). Germline V gene sequence: CDR1 MGHDK, CDR2 SYGVNS. The CDR3 is 17 residues long. The ends were cut back, 2 bases at V and 4 bases at J, with 18 bases in the middle. The CDR3 here is CASSEIPLTGRYNEQFF. The CDR3 DNA reads as TGTGCCAGCAGTGAAATTCCCCTTACGGGGAGATACAATGAGCAGTTCTTC.

J is TRBJ1-2 and V is TRBV6-2 or TRBV6-3; D not resolved. The germline gives CDR1 MNHEY, CDR2 SVGEGT. The CDR3 runs to 16 residues. V was pared by 3 bases and J by 0 bases, with 14 bases between. CDR3 in amino acids: CASSYRSREANYGYTF. DNA for the CDR3: TGTGCCAGCAGTTATCGATCCCGAGAAGCTAACTATGGCTACACCTTC.

This rearrangement joins TRBV23-1 to TRBJ2-7, with 8 bases matching TRBD2. TRBV23-1 is sorted into the ORF group, with uncertain function. The CDR3 extends over 18 amino acids. J was trimmed by 0 bases and V by 3 bases; bases with no gene match: 13. The CDR3 region is CASSQARGAYPYSYEQYF. CDR3 nucleotides: TGCGCCAGCAGTCAGGCGCGGGGGGCTTACCCATACTCCTACGAGCAGTACTTC.

This clone was counted once. The chain links TRBV9 to TRBJ2-7; no clear D gene. The CDR3 is 14 amino acids. V lost 1 base to trimming and J lost 3 bases, with 11 bases between them. CDR1 SGDLS and CDR2 YYNGEE come from the germline V gene. CDR3 region: CASSVTSSGYEQYF. In nucleotides, the CDR3 is TGTGCCAGCAGCGTAACTTCATCCGGCTACGAGCAGTACTTC.

This clone appeared once. The chain couples TRBV4-1 to TRBJ1-4, with 7 positions matching TRBD1. Germline V gene sequence: CDR1 MGHRA, CDR2 YSYEKL. The CDR3 runs to 18 residues. Trimming removed 4 bases from V and 8 bases from J; junction bases left unmatched: 19. The CDR3 sequence: CASSPFPPPTGVGEKLFF. The CDR3 nucleotides are TGCGCCAGCAGCCCCTTCCCCCCCCCTACAGGGGTCGGCGAAAAACTGTTTTTT.

V usage is TRBV7-3 and J usage is TRBJ2-3; TRBD2 agrees at 14 bases. The CDR3 extends over 17 amino acids. V shed 5 bases, J shed 4 bases, and the junction held 8 bases outside the gene matches. CDR1 and CDR2 (germline): SGHTA, FQGTGA. CDR3: CASSPGLAGGISDTQYF. The CDR3 nucleotides read TGTGCCAGCAGCCCAGGACTAGCGGGGGGTATTTCAGATACGCAGTATTTT.

The chain carries TRBV18 and TRBJ2-3; a possible D gene is TRBD1 (5 bases). This CDR3 is 14 amino acids long. The germline V gene encodes CDR1 KGHSH and CDR2 LQKENI. V shed 4 bases and J shed 6 bases, with 14 bases lying between them. The CDR3, as DNA: TGTGCCAGCTCACTGCAGGGCGAGCCGGATACGCAGTATTTT. It translates to CASSLQGEPDTQYF. Complete variable domain (other parts from reference TRBV18 and TRBJ2-3): NAGVMQNPRHLVRRRGQEARLRCSPMKGHSHVYWYRQLPEEGLKFMVYLQKENIIDESGMPKERFSAEFPKEGPSILRIQQVVRGDSAAYFCASSLQGEPDTQYFGPGTRLTVL.

The sample holds one count of this clone. This rearrangement joins TRBV2 to TRBJ1-1; TRBD1 matches at 8 bases. J lost 4 bases, V lost 6 bases, and 10 bases had no gene match. This CDR3 contains 15 residues. Per germline, CDR1 SNHLY and CDR2 FYNNEI. The CDR3: CASSGDIQGGTEAFF. CDR3 nucleotides: TGTGCCAGCAGCGGGGATATACAGGGGGGCACTGAAGCTTTCTTT.